This TCR beta chain was recorded in a study of blood T cell repertoires in COVID-19 (dated by TCRdb to about 2020). Regarding the research as a whole: Samples from collaborators originated in the United States, Italy and Spain and spanned both the acute and convalescent phases of COVID-19. The prospective study material was composed of cDNA or gDNA derived from T cells, B-cell-depleted T cells, or PBMCs. Deeply sampled blood TCRbeta repertoires from subjects exposed to, actively infected with, or recovered from COVID-19 were included in the dataset. The repertoires were released in a freely available public database meant as a resource for research on the immune response to SARS-CoV-2. The samples were drawn from the first 160 participants of the ongoing ImmuneRACE study and from some 1,300 subjects provided by 6 global collaborators. The sample metadata nearly always contained a de-identified subject ID, COVID-19 status, age in years and sex. HLA class I and class II types, where available, came from metadata supplied by the sample provider rather than from assay-based typing. Summary of the overall study and its limitations: The amount of clinical and demographic metadata varied by source and participant and was provided uncurated.

The immunoSEQ Assay, a bias-controlled multiplex PCR, was used to amplify TCRbeta CDR3 regions from genomic DNA. The paper's processing steps were these. Within the assay, amplification of reference gene primers was used to estimate how many nucleated cells each sample contained. Sequence reads were collapsed and filtered to measure the absolute abundance of every unique TCRbeta CDR3 rearrangement. For each sample, productive Simpson clonality was calculated as the square root of Simpson's diversity index across productive rearrangements. TCRdb re-hosts the immuneACCESS table, in-frame sequences only. Its copies lack some clones; in the studies checked, an unresolved V gene accounts for under half of them, and the cause for the rest is not known. V and J calls and clone size are those listed in that table; D and trimming were worked out from the DNA. In all, the sample holds 190,000 or so clones, and around nine tenths of those were seen once. 3.5% to 5.5% of the sample belongs to the ten largest clones.

This clone was seen once. Its antigen target is currently unknown. Nothing much larger sits one base from this clone, and base qualities are not available. Participants in the prospective study were aged roughly 18 to 100 years, lived in 24 United States geographic areas, and enrolled through a virtual design. In the prospective study, participants were assigned to cohorts based on the clinical history participants reported in a screening survey and a study questionnaire. Exposed participants had been in contact with someone with a PCR-confirmed or clinician-diagnosed COVID-19 case within 2 weeks of study entry. Each participant in the prospective study had whole blood, serum and a nasopharyngeal or oropharyngeal swab collected by mobile phlebotomists. Participants in the prospective study had the option to provide additional blood draws and questionnaires over a roughly 2-month period. Before DNA extraction, prospective study blood samples were shipped either frozen or at room temperature.

The TCR comes from a woman in her twenties or thirties who had been exposed to COVID-19. The sequencing input was PBMCs or T cells enriched from blood (not recorded which).

The sequence in DNA is TGTGCCAGCAGAAAGGGACAGGAGCACGAGCAGTACTTC. Its translation is CASRKGQEHEQYF. Recombination connected TRBV25-1 to TRBJ2-7; TRBD1 fits 8 bases in the junction. Trimming accounts for 6 bases at V and 5 bases at J, while the number of junction bases matched to no gene is 6. The CDR3 runs 13 residues from the cysteine to the phenylalanine. The kept DNA is CDR3 alone, 39 bases in frame from the first base. The germline V gene provides CDR1 MGHDK and CDR2 SYGVNS.